The present T cell receptor beta chain was sequenced within a study of T cells in localized non-small cell lung cancer. Study-level points and caveats: As only one tumor region underwent sequencing, heterogeneity remains possible. Within adjacent lung there appeared a median approximately 60 of the top 100 tumor clones. Overall survival was longer when the density of T cells in the blood was higher. Clonality peaked in uninvolved adjacent lung rather than tumor.

Generated by immunoSEQ multiplex PCR, the TCRdb table keeps only in-frame clones and is missing some. This sample has tens of thousands of clones; about 90% occur once, and the top ten carry 2.6%. Note on this clone: What it recognizes is unknown.

V was shortened by 4 bases and J by 4 bases, with 21 bases between the two germline ends. CDR1 and CDR2 (germline): SGHRS, YFSETQ. The CDR3 has 17 residues. The chain carries TRBV5-1 and TRBJ2-1; TRBD2 is a possible D gene (6 bases). The clonotype was recovered from a female donor older than 55 with stage I squamous cell lung carcinoma. The sample here was peripheral blood, taken before any cancer treatment. The DNA of the CDR3 is TGCGCCAGCAGCCTGGGGCCGGGAGACTTCTCATACAATGAGCAGTTCTTC. Residues: CASSLGPGDFSYNEQFF.